This TCR beta chain is drawn from a study of blood T cell repertoires in COVID-19. At the level of the study: Samples taken during acute and convalescent COVID-19 were collected in the United States, Italy and Spain.

Authors' processing steps: For nucleated cells, counts were estimated from reference gene primer amplification. Only in-frame clones appear in the TCRdb table, and some are missing; sequencing was by immunoSEQ multiplex PCR. That table supplies the V and J calls and clone size; D and trimming were determined from the DNA. The sample has around 290,000 clones; 70% to 90% are singletons. The CDR3 runs 13 residues. Germline V lookup: CDR1 MNHEY, CDR2 SVGAGI. Trimming took off 0 bases at V and 12 bases at J, with 15 bases between the two ends. The chain has TRBV6-5 and TRBJ2-7, with D possibly TRBD1 on 6 matching bases. The sequenced sample consisted of peripheral blood. The origin of this receptor is a woman aged 45-59 years who had recovered from COVID-19. The CDR3 DNA follows: TGTGCCAGCAGTTACTCGGGGACACCCCATATGTACTTC. As protein: CASSYSGTPHMYF.